This is a list of T cell receptor beta chains from one sample in a study of response to subunit inactivated influenza vaccine. TCRdb passed the RT-PCR reads through MiXCR, listing each CDR3 protein once. Of more than 450,000 distinct CDR3 sequences listed, 12% are singletons. Sequencing used PBMCs from blood, obtained on the day of vaccination. These receptors came from a man aged 50 or older who received an inactivated influenza vaccine. CDR3s include the opening cysteine and the closing phenylalanine or tryptophan. The D gene is left open where the match is weak. Clone size is not always given. Where it is, it says once, few, many or a class for expanded clones.

TRBJ2-1 | NA | TRBV5-1 | few | TGCGCCAGCAGCCTAGAACAGCAGAATGAGCAGTTCTTC | CASSLEQQNEQFF
TRBJ2-1 | NA | TRBV3-1 | NA | TGTGCCAGCAGCCAAGGGGCGGGACTGGCTTCGTTCTTC | CASSQGAGLASFF
TRBJ2-1 | NA | TRBV20-1 | NA | TGCAGTGCTCCTGACGAAAATGAGCAGTTCTTC | CSAPDENEQFF
TRBJ2-6 | TRBD2 | TRBV5-1 | NA | TGCGCCAGCAGCTTGTTGGGCGGTGGGACTAACTCTGGGGCCAACGTCCTGACTTTC | CASSLLGGGTNSGANVLTF
TRBJ2-1 | NA | TRBV19 | few | TGTGCCAGTTCTACCTTCTACAATGAGCAGTTCTTC | CASSTFYNEQFF
TRBJ2-3 | NA | TRBV24-1 | NA | TGTGCCACCAGTGACCCCATAGAGACAGATACGCAGTATTTT | CATSDPIETDTQYF
TRBJ1-4 | NA | TRBV5-1 | NA | TGCGCCAGCAGCTTGGGCTTCAGGACTAATGAAAAACTGTTTTTT | CASSLGFRTNEKLFF
TRBJ1-1 | TRBD1 | TRBV20-1 | many | TGCAGTGCGACACCGGGACAGACTAACACTGAAGCTTTCTTT | CSATPGQTNTEAFF
TRBJ2-5 | TRBD1 | TRBV12-3/TRBV12-4 | NA | TGTGCCAGCAGTTCGGGACAGGGAATGGAGACCCAGTACTTC | CASSSGQGMETQYF
TRBJ2-1 | TRBD1 | TRBV5-1 | NA | TGCGCCAGCAGCTGGGGGCCGGGACAGGGGGGGTCCGAGCAGTTCTTC | CASSWGPGQGGSEQFF
TRBJ2-3 | TRBD1 | TRBV10-3 | NA | TGTGCCATCACCCGACAGGGGACAGATACGCAGTATTTT | CAITRQGTDTQYF
TRBJ1-4 | NA | TRBV6-1 | few | TGTGCCAGCAGACCAGGGTGGGCAAATGAAAAACTGTTTTTT | CASRPGWANEKLFF
TRBJ2-1 | NA | TRBV10-3 | few | TGTGCCATCAGTGGCCGGGACTGGCGGTATGCAGAGCAGTTCTTC | CAISGRDWRYAEQFF
TRBJ2-2 | TRBD1 | TRBV4-2 | few | TGTGCCAGCAGCCAAGATCGGCGACAGGGTTCCACCGGGGAGCTGTTTTTT | CASSQDRRQGSTGELFF
TRBJ2-3 | TRBD2 | TRBV4-3 | many | TGCGCCAGCAGCCCGGGACTAGCGGGGGGGCCCGGAGATACGCAGTATTTT | CASSPGLAGGPGDTQYF
TRBJ2-2 | TRBD2 | TRBV20-1 | many | TGCAGTGCTAGAGAATATAGCGGGGGGGCCGGGGAGCTGTTTTTT | CSAREYSGGAGELFF
TRBJ2-1 | NA | TRBV7-8 | many | TGTGCCAGCGGGAAGCACAATCCTTACAATGAGCAGTTCTTC | CASGKHNPYNEQFF
TRBJ2-2 | NA | TRBV10-3 | NA | TGTGCCATCAGTGAGTCAGGGCCTTCGAACACCGGGGAGCTGTTTTTT | CAISESGPSNTGELFF
TRBJ1-5 | NA | TRBV6-6 | few | TGTGCCAGCAGTTACTCGAATCCTCCCATTCAGCATTTT | CASSYSNPPIQHF
TRBJ2-2 | NA | TRBV9 | NA | TGTGCCAGCAGCGTAGGGTTGAACACCGGGGAGCTGTTTTTT | CASSVGLNTGELFF